This paragraph reports one T cell receptor beta chain. V dropped 3 bases and J dropped 4 bases, with 15 bases sitting between them. This CDR3 is 15 amino acids long. CDR1 and CDR2 (germline): KGHSH, LQKENI. TCRdb's table, derived via immunoSEQ multiplex PCR, lists solely in-frame clones and lacks some. Of roughly 400,000 clones listed, 70% to 90% are singletons. The entry originates in a study of blood T cell repertoires in COVID-19. Seattle patients were enrolled during active infection and followed longitudinally. This rearrangement joins TRBV18 to TRBJ1-2; D remains ambiguous. The source of this sequence is a woman aged 55-75 years with COVID-19, enrolled during active disease. The sequencing sample was made of peripheral blood. CDR3 coding DNA: TGTGCCAGCTCACCTGTGACGGAGGTGACCTATGGCTACACCTTC. Its translation is CASSPVTEVTYGYTF.